The T cell receptor beta chain under discussion was sequenced for a study of cytomegalovirus exposure and HLA in healthy donors. Healthy bone marrow donors made up the cohort. The CDR3 sequence is 14 residues long. V was pared by 0 bases and J by 4 bases, with 9 bases between. Germline V gene data show CDR1 as MGHRA and CDR2 as YSYEKL. The PCR was carried out with 60 Vbeta primers and 13 Jbeta primers. Here immunoSEQ multiplex PCR was the method, and the copy in TCRdb shows in-frame clones only, minus some. The sample includes a few hundred thousand clones, roughly 80% of them seen just once. Material: PBMCs. V gene TRBV4-1 combines with J gene TRBJ1-2; TRBD1 is a possible D gene (5 bases). The TCR sequence derives from a man aged 25-40 years in good health and CMV-seronegative. This chain's CDR3 is CASSQEEQVYGYTF. CDR3 nucleotides: TGCGCCAGCAGCCAAGAAGAACAGGTCTATGGCTACACCTTC.